This TCR beta chain originates from a study of cytomegalovirus exposure and HLA in healthy donors. Study-wide results and caveats: Subsequent analysis of the approximately 120 validation repertoires found a tendency for first-cohort TCR clusters to co-occur. According to reports, the classifier identified cytomegalovirus status with high specificity and sensitivity. Across donors, most TCRs were seen rarely, yet some public ones were widespread.

Separate from the approximately 670-subject first cohort, the roughly 120-subject validation cohort was the one that the donors belonged to. About this clone itself: Its antigen remains unknown.

Assay: immunoSEQ multiplex PCR; the TCRdb copy retains only in-frame clones and omits some. The data show more than 250,000 clones, about 90% seen once. Per the germline V gene, CDR1 is LNHDA and CDR2 is SQIVND (reference sequence). The CDR3 spans 14 residues. V was cut by 3 bases and J by 0 bases, with 6 bases left in between. The chain links TRBV19 to TRBJ2-4; no clear D. The sequenced sample was PBMCs. The clonotype originates from a woman aged 25 to 39 in good health and CMV-seropositive. CDR3 in DNA: TGTGCCAGTAGTATGTGGATAGCCAAAAACATTCAGTACTTC. It is translated as CASSMWIAKNIQYF.